This T cell receptor beta chain was sequenced in a study of T cell repertoires in cytomegalovirus infection. The overall study: Researchers turned to recently identified HLA-C-restricted CMV epitopes as well as well-studied HLA-B-restricted ones. Matching HLA type, along with CMV infection, was indicated by public TCR beta signatures.

MiXCR, applied by TCRdb to the reads, yields one record per CDR3 protein. Of 200,000 to 250,000 distinct CDR3 sequences in the sample, 35% to 45% were seen once. The table lists this clonotype with a few counts. What it recognizes is unknown. Findings and limits, study-wide: Using cumulative public TCR beta family frequency, the authors identified those who carried CMV together with the relevant HLA. The study found HLA-C-restricted CMV-specific TCR beta clonotypes dominating the ex vivo response.

Trimming shortened V by 5 bases and J by 3 bases, and 17 bases separated the two germline ends. CDR3 length: 16 amino acids. V gene TRBV12-3 or TRBV12-4 combines with J gene TRBJ2-1; tentatively, D is TRBD2 (5 bases). This clonotype was sampled from a human donor in good health (CMV status not recorded). Some clones in this sample may be carry-over from other donors' samples. The sample here was CD8+ T cells from cultured PBMCs, taken from culture after CMV antigen stimulation. For the CDR3, the DNA is TGTGCCAGCAGTCCACCACGGGAAGACGGCTACAATGAGCAGTTCTTC. Translation gives CASSPPREDGYNEQFF.